These T cell receptor beta chains were read from a single sample in a study of shared clonotypes between healthy human individuals. The repertoire was sequenced with immunoSEQ multiplex PCR; TCRdb's copy has only in-frame clones and lacks some. The sample holds 1.5 million to 2.5 million clones; less than 95% are singletons and the top ten take roughly 1%. Sequenced input: naive CD8+ T cells sorted from blood. Receptor source: a man aged 18 to 29 in good health. Each CDR3 is given with its conserved first and last residue. D genes are given only for firm matches. Clone size, where shown, is once, few, many, or a class for clones that have expanded.

>.|TRBJ2-3|.|TRBV27
CASSLGQTSTDTQYF
TGTGCCAGCAGTTTAGGGCAGACTTCCACAGATACGCAGTATTTT
>.|TRBJ2-5|once|TRBV19
CASSWGVLGQETQYF
TGTGCCAGTAGTTGGGGGGTTTTGGGCCAAGAGACCCAGTACTTC
>.|TRBJ2-7|.|TRBV27
CASSLYSNGEQYF
TGTGCCAGCAGTTTATACTCAAACGGCGAGCAGTACTTC
>TRBD2|TRBJ2-1|once|TRBV7-9
CASSLVLAGGRPNEQFF
TGTGCCAGCAGCTTAGTTCTCGCGGGGGGCAGACCTAATGAGCAGTTCTTC
>TRBD1|TRBJ2-5|.|TRBV5-1
CASSLGQGTQETQYF
TGCGCCAGCAGCTTGGGACAGGGTACTCAAGAGACCCAGTACTTC
>.|TRBJ1-6|.|TRBV12-1
CASSPDYRGDNSPLHF
TGTGCCAGCAGCCCTGACTACAGGGGAGATAATTCACCCCTCCACTTT
>.|TRBJ1-1|.|TRBV4-1
CASSQDNLAVVAFF
TGCGCCAGCAGCCAAGATAATTTGGCGGTGGTGGCTTTCTTT
>TRBD2|TRBJ2-3|.|TRBV11-2
CASSLRGRVTDTDTQYF
TGTGCCAGCAGCTTACGAGGGAGGGTTACGGACACAGATACGCAGTATTTT
>.|TRBJ1-1|.|TRBV11-2
CASSLDGGGVLTEAFF
TGTGCCAGCAGCTTAGATGGGGGGGGCGTACTCACTGAAGCTTTCTTT
>.|TRBJ1-2|once|TRBV2
CASSEANGNYGYTF
TGTGCCAGCAGTGAAGCCAACGGAAATTATGGCTACACCTTC
>.|TRBJ2-5|.|TRBV19
CASSTTAEETQYF
TGTGCCAGTAGTACCACGGCGGAGGAGACCCAGTACTTC
>TRBD1|TRBJ1-6|.|TRBV7-9
CASSLALTGESPLHF
TGTGCCAGCAGCTTAGCCCTGACAGGGGAGTCACCCCTCCACTTT
>TRBD1|TRBJ2-7|.|TRBV6-6
CASRLVWTGDYEQYF
TGTGCCAGCCGGTTGGTTTGGACAGGGGACTACGAGCAGTACTTC
>TRBD1|TRBJ2-1|once|TRBV5-1
CASSLNLPGQLTYNEQFF
TGCGCCAGCAGCTTGAACCTACCGGGACAGTTGACCTACAATGAGCAGTTCTTC
>TRBD1|TRBJ2-1|.|TRBV4-1
CASSQARQGAYNEQFF
TGCGCCAGCAGCCAAGCCCGACAGGGGGCTTACAATGAGCAGTTCTTC
>.|TRBJ1-6|.|TRBV4-3
CASSQEAGLDNSPLHF
TGCGCCAGCAGCCAAGAGGCAGGGTTGGATAATTCACCCCTCCACTTT
>.|TRBJ2-7|.|TRBV27
CASSGNYEQYF
TGTGCCAGCAGTGGGAACTACGAGCAGTACTTC
>.|TRBJ1-5|.|TRBV19
CASSIGGSNQPQHF
TGTGCCAGTAGTATTGGGGGCAGCAATCAGCCCCAGCATTTT
>.|TRBJ2-7|.|TRBV25-1
CASSVASSYEQYF
TGTGCCAGCAGTGTGGCCAGTTCCTACGAGCAGTACTTC
>.|TRBJ2-4|.|TRBV6-1
CASSVGGFDKNIQYF
TGTGCCAGCAGTGTTGGGGGATTCGACAAAAACATTCAGTACTTC
>.|TRBJ2-7|once|TRBV6-1
CASSLDSGRNEQYF
TGTGCCAGCAGTCTGGACAGCGGCAGGAACGAGCAGTACTTC
>TRBD1|TRBJ2-2|.|TRBV7-9
CASSPWTGVGDTGELFF
TGTGCCAGCAGCCCCTGGACAGGTGTGGGGGACACCGGGGAGCTGTTTTTT
>TRBD1|TRBJ2-7|.|TRBV27
CASSSDRGRGEQYF
TGTGCCAGCAGTTCTGACAGGGGGAGGGGCGAGCAGTACTTC
>TRBD1|TRBJ1-1|.|TRBV5-1
CASSLNGQGREAFF
TGCGCCAGCAGCTTGAACGGACAGGGGCGAGAAGCTTTCTTT
>.|TRBJ1-1|.|TRBV6-5
CASSPLGAGNTEAFF
TGTGCCAGCAGTCCCCTGGGGGCAGGGAACACTGAAGCTTTCTTT
>TRBD1|TRBJ1-4|once|TRBV4-3
CASSQEVLGDRGHEKLFF
TGCGCCAGCAGCCAAGAGGTCTTGGGAGACAGGGGTCATGAAAAACTGTTTTTT
>TRBD1|TRBJ2-1|.|TRBV7-8
CASSLWRRGLYNEQFF
TGTGCCAGCAGCTTATGGCGCAGGGGGTTATACAATGAGCAGTTCTTC
>TRBD2|TRBJ2-7|.|TRBV6-5
CASSLGLPGEQYF
TGTGCCAGCAGTTTGGGACTACCGGGGGAGCAGTACTTC
>TRBD1|TRBJ1-1|.|TRBV6-6
CASSTGQGYEAFF
TGTGCCAGCAGTACCGGACAGGGCTATGAAGCTTTCTTT
>TRBD1|TRBJ2-7|.|TRBV7-9
CASSLATGTGYYEQYF
TGTGCCAGCAGCTTAGCGACGGGGACAGGTTACTACGAGCAGTACTTC
>TRBD1|TRBJ2-7|.|TRBV4-1
CASSQDLPGQGPHYEQYF
TGCGCCAGCAGCCAAGATCTGCCGGGACAGGGTCCCCACTACGAGCAGTACTTC
>.|TRBJ2-3|.|TRBV28
CASNSGASRVTDTQYF
TGTGCCAGCAATTCTGGGGCCTCTAGGGTCACAGATACGCAGTATTTT
>TRBD1|TRBJ1-2|.|TRBV27
CASSFLSGQGAEYGYTF
TGTGCCAGCAGTTTTCTGTCGGGACAGGGGGCAGAGTATGGCTACACCTTC
>.|TRBJ2-7|.|TRBV6-1
CASSFSVLYEQYF
TGTGCCAGCAGTTTTTCGGTTCTTTACGAGCAGTACTTC
>.|TRBJ1-1|once|TRBV7-9
CASRGSNTEAFF
TGTGCCAGCAGGGGCAGTAACACTGAAGCTTTCTTT
>.|TRBJ2-1|.|TRBV5-1
CASSLWTGNEQFF
TGCGCCAGCAGCTTATGGACTGGCAATGAGCAGTTCTTC
>.|TRBJ2-1|.|TRBV4-3
CASSQDIGGYEQFF
TGCGCCAGCAGCCAAGATATCGGGGGATATGAGCAGTTCTTC
>.|TRBJ2-7|.|TRBV6-1
CATSTYEQYF
TGTGCCACCTCTACCTACGAGCAGTACTTC
>.|TRBJ2-7|.|TRBV7-9
CASSERGIEQYF
TGTGCCAGCAGCGAAAGGGGGATCGAGCAGTACTTC
>TRBD2|TRBJ2-1|.|TRBV7-8
CASSPELAGDENEQFF
TGTGCCAGCAGCCCCGAACTAGCGGGGGACGAGAATGAGCAGTTCTTC
>.|TRBJ1-1|.|TRBV4-1
CASSQEFSSNTEAFF
TGCGCCAGCAGCCAAGAGTTCAGCTCGAACACTGAAGCTTTCTTT
>TRBD1|TRBJ2-7|once|TRBV11-2
CASSLDHRGPLYEQYF
TGTGCCAGCAGCTTAGATCACAGGGGCCCACTTTACGAGCAGTACTTC
>TRBD1|TRBJ1-5|.|TRBV15
CATSRGTGGNQPQHF
TGTGCCACCAGCAGAGGTACAGGGGGCAATCAGCCCCAGCATTTT
>TRBD2|TRBJ2-2|.|TRBV28
CASSLTWGGSWSGELFF
TGTGCCAGCAGTCTGACCTGGGGCGGGAGTTGGTCCGGGGAGCTGTTTTTT
>.|TRBJ2-7|.|TRBV4-1
CASSHASGDRAYEQYF
TGCGCCAGCAGCCACGCCTCGGGGGACAGAGCCTACGAGCAGTACTTC
>TRBD1|TRBJ2-7|.|TRBV9
CASGTGVGYEQYF
TGTGCCAGCGGAACAGGGGTGGGCTACGAGCAGTACTTC
>.|TRBJ2-7|.|TRBV6-6
CASIPDSRWEQYF
TGTGCCAGCATCCCAGACAGCCGCTGGGAGCAGTACTTC
>.|TRBJ2-6|.|TRBV6-5
CASSYGFPGANVLTF
TGTGCCAGCAGTTACGGGTTTCCTGGGGCCAACGTCCTGACTTTC
>.|TRBJ1-1|.|TRBV7-8
CASSWEANTEAFF
TGTGCCAGCAGCTGGGAGGCAAACACTGAAGCTTTCTTT
>TRBD2|TRBJ2-3|.|TRBV18
CASSPLAGLEDTQYF
TGTGCCAGCTCACCACTAGCGGGGCTAGAAGATACGCAGTATTTT
>.|TRBJ1-4|.|TRBV28
CASSFQGQGEKLFF
TGTGCCAGCAGTTTTCAGGGTCAGGGTGAAAAACTGTTTTTT
>TRBD1|TRBJ1-2|.|TRBV28
CASSLYPQGADGYTF
TGTGCCAGCAGTTTATACCCACAGGGGGCGGATGGCTACACCTTC
>.|TRBJ2-7|.|TRBV11-2
CASSIRIDYEQYF
TGTGCCAGCAGCATCAGGATAGACTACGAGCAGTACTTC
>.|TRBJ2-2|once|TRBV27
CASSFFGTGELFF
TGTGCCAGCAGTTTCTTCGGCACCGGGGAGCTGTTTTTT
>.|TRBJ2-7|.|TRBV7-9
CASSPPDRSSYEQYF
TGTGCCAGCAGCCCCCCCGACAGAAGCTCCTACGAGCAGTACTTC
>.|TRBJ1-2|.|TRBV19
CASRPAKTGPPYGYTF
TGTGCCAGTAGACCGGCCAAGACAGGCCCCCCCTATGGCTACACCTTC
>TRBD1|TRBJ1-2|.|TRBV4-1
CASSQEDRAFNYGYTF
TGCGCCAGCAGCCAAGAAGACAGGGCCTTTAACTATGGCTACACCTTC
>.|TRBJ1-2|.|TRBV5-1
CASSLPGTVDGYTF
TGCGCCAGCAGCTTACCCGGGACCGTAGATGGCTACACCTTC
>.|TRBJ2-7|once|TRBV2
CASSVQASSYEQYF
TGTGCCAGCAGTGTGCAGGCCAGCTCCTACGAGCAGTACTTC
>.|TRBJ1-1|few|TRBV4-1
CATLVPGATEAFF
TGCGCCACCCTCGTTCCTGGGGCGACTGAAGCTTTCTTT